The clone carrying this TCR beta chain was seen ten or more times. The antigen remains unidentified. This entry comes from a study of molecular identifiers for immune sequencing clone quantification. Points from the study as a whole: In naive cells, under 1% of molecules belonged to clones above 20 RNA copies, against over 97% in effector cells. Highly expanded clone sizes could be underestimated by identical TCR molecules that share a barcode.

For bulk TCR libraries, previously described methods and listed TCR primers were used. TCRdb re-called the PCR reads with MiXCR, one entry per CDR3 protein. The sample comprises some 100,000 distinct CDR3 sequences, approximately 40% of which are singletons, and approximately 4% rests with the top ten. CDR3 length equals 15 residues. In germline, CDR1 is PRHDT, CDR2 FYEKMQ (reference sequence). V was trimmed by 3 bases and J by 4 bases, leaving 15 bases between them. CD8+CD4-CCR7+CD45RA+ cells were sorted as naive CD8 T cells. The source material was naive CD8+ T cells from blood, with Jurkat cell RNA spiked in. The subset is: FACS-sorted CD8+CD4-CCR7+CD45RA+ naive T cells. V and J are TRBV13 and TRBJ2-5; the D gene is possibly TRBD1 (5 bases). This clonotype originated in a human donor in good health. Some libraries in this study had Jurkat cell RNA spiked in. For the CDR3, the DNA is TGTGCCAGCAGCTTCTCACCAGGGCGGTCAGAGACCCAGTACTTC. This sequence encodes CASSFSPGRSETQYF.